Below, 22 T cell receptor beta chains from the same sample are listed, as sequenced in a study of blood T cell repertoires in COVID-19. Here immunoSEQ multiplex PCR was the method, and the copy in TCRdb shows in-frame clones only, minus some. The top ten hold under 0.85% of the sample, which has about 470,000 clones, roughly 90% seen once. The source material was PBMCs or T cells enriched from blood (not recorded which). These receptors originate from a woman younger than 35 who had recovered from COVID-19.

The rearrangement links TRBV3-1 (or the pseudogene TRBV3-2) to TRBJ2-1; D might be TRBD2 (5 bases). The CDR3 has 17 amino acids. V lost 0 bases to trimming and J lost 15 bases, with 27 bases between them. CDR1 LGHDT and CDR2 YNNKEL come from the germline V gene (reference sequence). The CDR3 region is CASSQDLTGRLGLSVFF. The CDR3 nucleotides read TGTGCCAGCAGCCAAGATCTTACGGGGAGATTAGGTTTGTCGGTGTTCTTC.

This clone was counted only a few times. CDR3 amino acids: CASSQSLTGRVDEQFF. CDR3 bases: TGTGCCAGCAGCCAAAGTCTAACAGGGAGGGTCGATGAGCAGTTCTTC. The chain recombines TRBV4-2 with TRBJ2-1, with TRBD2 as a possible D gene (7 bases). The CDR3 totals 16 residues. The V and J ends lost 2 bases and 8 bases respectively, with 19 bases between them. Germline CDR1 LGHNA, CDR2 YNFKEQ.

The chain joins TRBV5-4 to TRBJ1-1, with D unclear. This CDR3 is built from 17 residues. Trimming pared 3 bases from V and 0 bases from J, leaving 18 bases between. Germline CDR1 and CDR2: SGHNT and YYREEE (reference sequence). CDR3 amino acids: CASSWWRFAPMNTEAFF. Here the CDR3 DNA reads TGTGCCAGCAGCTGGTGGCGGTTCGCCCCCATGAACACTGAAGCTTTCTTT.

This clone was detected once. The chain combines TRBV9 with TRBJ2-6; D is possibly TRBD2 (6 bases). Trimming took off 0 bases at V and 4 bases at J, with 14 bases between the two ends. The CDR3 totals 17 residues. In germline, CDR1 is SGDLS, CDR2 YYNGEE. CDR3 DNA: TGTGCCAGCAGCGTAGAGCCGGCGGGGACGGGGGCCAACGTCCTGACTTTC. Its protein product is CASSVEPAGTGANVLTF. The full variable domain, its missing parts supplied by reference TRBV9 and TRBJ2-6, is DSGVTQTPKHLITATGQRVTLRCSPRSGDLSVYWYQQSLDQGLQFLIQYYNGEERAKGNILERFSAQQFPDLHSELNLSSLELGDSALYFCASSVEPAGTGANVLTFGAGSRLTVL.

The chain combines TRBV5-8 with TRBJ2-7; D may be TRBD2 (5 bases). V lost 2 bases, J lost 6 bases, and 12 bases lay in between. The CDR3 runs 13 residues. Germline loops: CDR1 SGHTS, CDR2 YDEGEE. For the CDR3, the DNA is TGTGCCAGCAGCTTACGGGATCGGGGCGAGCAGTACTTC. Its protein product is CASSLRDRGEQYF.

The chain combines TRBV30 with TRBJ1-1, with 7 nucleotides matching TRBD1. The V gene's germline CDR1 is GTSNPN and CDR2 SVGIG (reference sequence). This CDR3 comprises 12 residues. The CDR3 protein is CAKGRGDTEAFF. The CDR3 DNA is TGTGCAAAGGGCAGGGGGGACACTGAAGCTTTCTTT.

The chain recombines TRBV30 with TRBJ1-1; D not resolved. Trimming took 5 bases from V and 2 from J, leaving 12 bases between them. Germline CDR1 and CDR2: GTSNPN and SVGIG (reference sequence). CDR3 size: 13 residues. This CDR3 is CAWQEGFNTEAFF. The CDR3, as DNA: TGTGCCTGGCAGGAGGGATTCAACACTGAAGCTTTCTTT.

The chain employs TRBV5-1 and TRBJ1-2; a weak D match, TRBD1 (5 bases). Trimming removed 0 bases at V and 5 bases at J, with 14 bases between. The germline V gene has CDR1 SGHRS and CDR2 YFSETQ. The CDR3 totals 15 residues. This CDR3 reads CASSLVQGGEYGYTF. In nucleotides, the CDR3 is TGCGCCAGCAGCTTGGTTCAGGGTGGAGAGTATGGCTACACCTTC.

This clone has just one count. V gene TRBV6-5 combines with J gene TRBJ1-2, with 7 bases fitting TRBD1. The CDR3 totals 13 residues. The trim removed 2 bases at V and 8 bases at J, leaving 5 bases unmatched. CDR1 is MNHEY, CDR2 SVGAGI, per germline. This CDR3 is CASSYEAGGGYTF. The CDR3 DNA is TGTGCCAGCAGTTACGAGGCAGGGGGAGGCTACACCTTC.

The rearrangement links TRBV5-1 to TRBJ2-1; 11 bases match TRBD1. The V gene's germline CDR1 is SGHRS and CDR2 YFSETQ. The CDR3 loop spans 16 amino acids. J was trimmed by 7 bases and V by 5 bases; bases with no gene match: 11. This CDR3 is CASSMVPGQGGNEQFF. DNA for the CDR3: TGCGCCAGCAGTATGGTCCCGGGACAGGGGGGAAATGAGCAGTTCTTC.

This chain links TRBV3-1 (or the pseudogene TRBV3-2) with TRBJ1-4; D remains ambiguous. V was trimmed by 1 base and J by 10 bases, leaving 7 bases between them. CDR3 length: 12 residues. The germline CDR1 and CDR2 sequences are LGHDT and YNNKEL (reference sequence). CDR3 region: CASSQGRSKLFF. As DNA, the CDR3 is TGTGCCAGCAGCCAAGGCAGGTCAAAACTGTTTTTT.

V usage is TRBV29-1 and J usage is TRBJ1-1; 7 bases map to TRBD1. CDR1 and CDR2 from the germline V gene are SQVTM and ANQGSEA. The V segment lost 4 bases and the J segment 4 bases; nucleotides outside the gene matches: 12. This CDR3 region has 15 residues. CDR3: CSVADGGTAFTEAFF. CDR3 sequence (DNA): TGCAGCGTTGCCGATGGGGGGACAGCGTTCACTGAAGCTTTCTTT.

The J gene is TRBJ1-4, the V gene TRBV29-1; no reliable D call. Germline lookup yields CDR1 SQVTM and CDR2 ANQGSEA. The ends were cut back, 5 bases at V and 6 bases at J, with 7 bases in the middle. This CDR3 comprises 11 residues. The CDR3 DNA reads as TGCAGCGTTTTGAGGGATGAAAAACTGTTTTTT. Translated, it gives CSVLRDEKLFF.

The chain couples TRBV24-1 to TRBJ1-2; the D is unclear. V was shortened by 2 bases and J by 8 bases, with 8 bases between the two germline ends. From germline, CDR1 is KGHDR and CDR2 SFDVKD. The CDR3 totals 12 residues. This CDR3 is CATSDSLGGYTF. The CDR3 coding sequence is TGTGCCACCAGTGATTCCCTAGGAGGCTACACCTTC.

This chain connects TRBV19 to TRBJ2-3; 7 bases map to TRBD2. The CDR3 is 16 amino acids. J gave up 2 bases and V 5 bases, and 10 bases lay outside the gene matches. Germline V lookup: CDR1 LNHDA, CDR2 SQIVND (reference sequence). This CDR3 is CASSSKAGEPTDTQYF. Written as DNA, the CDR3 is TGTGCCAGTAGTTCTAAGGCGGGGGAGCCCACAGATACGCAGTATTTT.

The chain combines TRBV10-3 with TRBJ1-2, with a possible D match to TRBD1 (6 bases). V lost 7 bases to trimming and J lost 7 bases, with 22 bases between them. The CDR3 length is 15 residues. The germline CDR1 and CDR2 sequences are ENHRY and SYGVKD. The CDR3 sequence is CAIKGGNAGEGGYTF. The CDR3 DNA is TGTGCCATCAAAGGCGGCAATGCAGGGGAGGGTGGCTACACCTTC.

The rearrangement links TRBV14 to TRBJ2-7, with a tentative D call TRBD1 (6 bases). Germline V gives CDR1 SGHDN, CDR2 FVKESK. The V end was cut by 5 bases, the J end by 4 bases, with 18 bases between. The length of the CDR3 is 15 residues. The CDR3 loop reads CASSSQGREPYEQYF. The CDR3 nucleotides are TGTGCCAGCAGCTCCCAGGGGCGCGAGCCTTACGAGCAGTACTTC.

The gene calls are TRBV6-1 and TRBJ2-5, with 8 bases identical to TRBD2. The germline V gene encodes CDR1 MNHNS and CDR2 SASEGT. V shed 6 bases and J 0 bases; nucleotides not matched to a gene: 9. CDR3 length: 16 residues. The CDR3 DNA follows: TGTGCCAGCAGCGAAACGGGGGGGTCCAACCAAGAGACCCAGTACTTC. Translated, it gives CASSETGGSNQETQYF.

This chain links TRBV11-3 with TRBJ2-6; TRBD2 might be the D (5 bases). V was shortened by 5 bases and J by 1 base, with 12 bases between the two germline ends. The CDR3 is made up of 16 amino acids. The germline gives CDR1 SGHNT, CDR2 YENEEA. The CDR3, as DNA: TGTGCCAGCAGCCCCCCCGGGGAGTCTGGGGCCAACGTCCTGACTTTC. This codes for CASSPPGESGANVLTF.

The chain recombines TRBV4-2 with TRBJ2-5; tentative D call: TRBD1 (6 bases). V was clipped by 0 bases and J by 8 bases, with 19 bases between them. The CDR3 totals 16 residues. Germline-derived CDR1 and CDR2 are LGHNA and YNFKEQ. The CDR3 is CASSQDQGTSEGTQYF. In nucleotides, the CDR3 is TGTGCCAGCAGCCAAGATCAGGGGACCAGTGAGGGCACCCAGTACTTC.

CDR3 in DNA: TGTGCCTGGGCCCCCGGGGACAGAGTCCTTAACTATGGCTACACCTTC. This codes for CAWAPGDRVLNYGYTF. V is TRBV30 and J is TRBJ1-2; 7 bases agree with TRBD1. V was clipped by 5 bases and J by 1 base; unmatched bases: 13. Per the germline V gene, CDR1 is GTSNPN and CDR2 is SVGIG (reference sequence). The CDR3 loop spans 16 amino acids.

The chain has TRBV24-1 and TRBJ2-3; weak D call: TRBD2 (6 bases). Germline V gives CDR1 KGHDR, CDR2 SFDVKD. Trimming took off 3 bases at V and 0 bases at J, with 9 bases between the two ends. The CDR3 is 15 residues long. The CDR3 reads CATSDPGASTDTQYF. The CDR3 DNA follows: TGTGCCACCAGTGATCCGGGAGCTAGCACAGATACGCAGTATTTT.